The clone carrying this T cell receptor beta chain occurred a few times. Its antigen is still unknown. These data come from a study of cytomegalovirus exposure and HLA in healthy donors. Study-wide results and limits: Researchers reported in a later analysis that a missense DCLRE1C variant was tied to TCR beta V- and J-gene trimming. In a later analysis, HLA-associated beta chains showed higher expansion and lower generation probabilities than comparable chains. Most TCR beta V segments were productive about 87% or about 30% of the time in an earlier analysis.

Regarding donors, all were healthy bone marrow donors. The PCR contained 60 Vbeta and 13 Jbeta primers. TCRdb's copy holds only in-frame clones and misses some; the assay was immunoSEQ multiplex PCR. Of 150,000 or so clones in the sample, approximately 71% were seen once. V was cut by 5 bases and J by 4 bases, with 17 bases left in between. Germline-derived CDR1 and CDR2 are SSHAT and FNYEAQ (reference sequence). The CDR3 is 15 amino acids. J is TRBJ1-1 and V is TRBV7-7, with a weak D call TRBD1 (5 bases). The clonotype originates from a girl aged 10 to 17 in good health and CMV-seronegative. The sample consisted of PBMCs. CDR3 in DNA: TGTGCCAGCAGCCCCTCGGGGGGGGACGGCACTGAAGCTTTCTTT. Translating gives CASSPSGGDGTEAFF.